Listed below are T cell receptor beta chains from one sample, sequenced in a study of T cell repertoires in cytomegalovirus infection. TCRdb analysed the reads with MiXCR anew, one entry per CDR3 protein. This repertoire shows hundreds of thousands of distinct CDR3 sequences, 9.6% found once; its top ten account for less than 3%. Sequencing input: PBMCs. The receptor set was obtained from a human donor in good health (CMV status not recorded). Some clones in this sample may be carry-over from other donors' samples. Both conserved end residues are part of each CDR3. Fields, in order: clone size, V gene, D gene, J gene, CDR3 protein, CDR3 DNA. The D gene is left open where the match is weak. Not all rows give a size; the values are once, few, many and, for expanded clones, a class.

abundance: many
v_gene: TRBV5-1
d_gene: .
j_gene: TRBJ1-1
CDR3aa: CASSARERGNTEAFF
CDR3nt: TGCGCCAGCAGCGCCCGGGAGCGCGGGAACACTGAAGCTTTCTTT

abundance: many
v_gene: TRBV6-5
d_gene: .
j_gene: TRBJ2-5
CDR3aa: CASSYLPWKETQYF
CDR3nt: TGTGCCAGCAGTTATCTCCCTTGGAAAGAGACCCAGTACTTC

abundance: many
v_gene: TRBV7-7
d_gene: TRBD1
j_gene: TRBJ2-1
CDR3aa: CASSLQGFSSYNEQFF
CDR3nt: TGTGCTAGCAGCCTACAGGGGTTTAGCTCCTACAATGAGCAGTTCTTC

abundance: many
v_gene: TRBV7-2
d_gene: .
j_gene: TRBJ2-1
CDR3aa: CASSPSGAVGEQFF
CDR3nt: TGTGCCAGCAGCCCTTCGGGGGCCGTGGGTGAGCAGTTCTTC

abundance: few
v_gene: TRBV18
d_gene: .
j_gene: TRBJ2-7
CDR3aa: CASSPPGGGKGEQYF
CDR3nt: TGTGCCAGCTCACCACCGGGAGGGGGTAAAGGCGAGCAGTACTTC

abundance: many
v_gene: TRBV14
d_gene: .
j_gene: TRBJ2-1
CDR3aa: CASSQGLYNEQFF
CDR3nt: TGTGCCAGCAGCCAAGGCCTTTACAATGAGCAGTTCTTC

abundance: many
v_gene: TRBV12-3/TRBV12-4
d_gene: TRBD2
j_gene: TRBJ2-1
CDR3aa: CASSLSGGASEQFF
CDR3nt: TGTGCCAGCAGTTTGAGCGGGGGGGCGAGTGAGCAGTTCTTC

abundance: few
v_gene: TRBV7-2
d_gene: TRBD1
j_gene: TRBJ1-2
CDR3aa: CASSITGDYGYTF
CDR3nt: TGTGCCAGCAGTATTACAGGGGACTATGGCTACACCTTC

abundance: many
v_gene: TRBV7-2
d_gene: TRBD2
j_gene: TRBJ2-1
CDR3aa: CASSGTSGGHNEQFF
CDR3nt: TGTGCCAGCAGTGGGACTAGCGGGGGCCACAATGAGCAGTTCTTC

abundance: once
v_gene: TRBV20-1
d_gene: TRBD1
j_gene: TRBJ1-1
CDR3aa: CSACLDRDTEAFF
CDR3nt: TGCAGTGCGTGCTTGGACAGGGACACTGAAGCTTTCTTT

abundance: many
v_gene: TRBV5-4
d_gene: TRBD2
j_gene: TRBJ2-2
CDR3aa: CASSLEAYGRGGELFF
CDR3nt: TGTGCCAGCAGCTTGGAGGCCTACGGGAGGGGCGGGGAGCTGTTTTTT

abundance: many
v_gene: TRBV12-3/TRBV12-4
d_gene: .
j_gene: TRBJ1-5
CDR3aa: CASSRDGNSNQPQHF
CDR3nt: TGTGCCAGCAGTCGGGACGGAAATAGCAATCAGCCCCAGCATTTT

abundance: many
v_gene: TRBV28
d_gene: .
j_gene: TRBJ2-6
CDR3aa: CATQGGNPGANVLTF
CDR3nt: TGTGCCACCCAGGGAGGAAATCCCGGGGCCAACGTCCTGACTTTC

abundance: many
v_gene: TRBV6-2/TRBV6-3
d_gene: .
j_gene: TRBJ1-1
CDR3aa: CASSYPLMTGGSEAFF
CDR3nt: TGTGCCAGCAGTTACCCCTTGATGACAGGAGGCTCTGAAGCTTTCTTT

abundance: .
v_gene: TRBV29-1
d_gene: TRBD2
j_gene: TRBJ2-3
CDR3aa: CSAASGGSTDTQYF
CDR3nt: TGCAGCGCTGCGAGCGGGGGGTCCACAGATACGCAGTATTTT

abundance: .
v_gene: TRBV7-9
d_gene: .
j_gene: TRBJ1-1
CDR3aa: CASSLEGQGPEAFF
CDR3nt: TGTGCCAGCAGCTTAGAAGGCCAGGGGCCTGAAGCTTTCTTT

abundance: many
v_gene: TRBV7-9
d_gene: .
j_gene: TRBJ2-3
CDR3aa: CASSTDTQYF
CDR3nt: TGTGCCAGCTCCACAGATACGCAGTATTTT

abundance: many
v_gene: TRBV25-1
d_gene: .
j_gene: TRBJ2-1
CDR3aa: CASSLDRSYNEQFF
CDR3nt: TGTGCCAGCAGCCTAGACCGGTCCTACAATGAGCAGTTCTTC

abundance: few
v_gene: TRBV7-2
d_gene: .
j_gene: TRBJ2-6
CDR3aa: CASSPGPMGSGANVLTF
CDR3nt: TGTGCCAGCAGCCCCGGACCTATGGGCTCTGGGGCCAACGTCCTGACTTTC

abundance: many
v_gene: TRBV28
d_gene: TRBD1
j_gene: TRBJ2-4
CDR3aa: CASSPRTGGDKNIQYF
CDR3nt: TGTGCCAGCAGTCCCCGGACAGGGGGGGACAAAAACATTCAGTACTTC

abundance: many
v_gene: TRBV27
d_gene: .
j_gene: TRBJ2-5
CDR3aa: CASSFAGTEGETQYF
CDR3nt: TGTGCCAGCAGTTTTGCCGGGACTGAGGGGGAGACCCAGTACTTC

abundance: .
v_gene: TRBV4-2
d_gene: .
j_gene: TRBJ1-5
CDR3aa: CASSQDPAGYQPQHF
CDR3nt: TGTGCCAGCAGCCAAGATCCTGCAGGTTATCAGCCCCAGCATTTT

abundance: many
v_gene: TRBV20-1
d_gene: TRBD1
j_gene: TRBJ2-7
CDR3aa: CSARPAAGGIVAEQYF
CDR3nt: TGCAGTGCTAGACCCGCGGCAGGGGGCATAGTGGCCGAGCAGTACTTC

abundance: many
v_gene: TRBV29-1
d_gene: .
j_gene: TRBJ1-1
CDR3aa: CSVVLGGTKAFF
CDR3nt: TGCAGCGTTGTTCTGGGCGGGACAAAAGCTTTCTTT

abundance: many
v_gene: TRBV28
d_gene: .
j_gene: TRBJ1-1
CDR3aa: CASMLGVNTEAFF
CDR3nt: TGTGCCAGTATGTTAGGAGTGAACACTGAAGCTTTCTTT

abundance: many
v_gene: TRBV20-1
d_gene: TRBD2
j_gene: TRBJ2-5
CDR3aa: CSASSGGDRETQYF
CDR3nt: TGCAGTGCTTCTAGCGGGGGGGATCGAGAGACCCAGTACTTC

abundance: many
v_gene: TRBV27
d_gene: .
j_gene: TRBJ1-1
CDR3aa: CASSLSGPRKAFF
CDR3nt: TGTGCCAGCAGTTTATCGGGACCCAGGAAAGCTTTCTTT